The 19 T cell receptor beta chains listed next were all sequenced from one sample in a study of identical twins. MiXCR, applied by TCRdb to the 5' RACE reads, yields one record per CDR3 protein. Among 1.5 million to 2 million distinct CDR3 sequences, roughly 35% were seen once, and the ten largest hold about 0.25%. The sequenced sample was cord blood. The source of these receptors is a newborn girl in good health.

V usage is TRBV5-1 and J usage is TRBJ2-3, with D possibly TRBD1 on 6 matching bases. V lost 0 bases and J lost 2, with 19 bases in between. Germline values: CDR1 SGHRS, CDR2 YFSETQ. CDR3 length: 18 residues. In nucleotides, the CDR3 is TGCGCCAGCAGCTTGGCCTCTTTATGGACAGCCTCCACAGATACGCAGTATTTT. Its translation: CASSLASLWTASTDTQYF.

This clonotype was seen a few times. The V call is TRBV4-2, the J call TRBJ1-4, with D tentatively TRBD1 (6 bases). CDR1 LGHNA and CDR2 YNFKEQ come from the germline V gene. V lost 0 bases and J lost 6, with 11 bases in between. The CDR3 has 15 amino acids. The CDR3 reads CASSQDPRGHEKLFF. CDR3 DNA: TGTGCCAGCAGCCAAGATCCCAGGGGCCATGAAAAACTGTTTTTT.

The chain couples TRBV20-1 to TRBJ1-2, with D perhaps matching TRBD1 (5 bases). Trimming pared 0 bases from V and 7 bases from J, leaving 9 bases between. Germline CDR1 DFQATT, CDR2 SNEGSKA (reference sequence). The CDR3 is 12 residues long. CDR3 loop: CSARDPGVGYTF. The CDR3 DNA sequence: TGCAGTGCTAGAGATCCGGGGGTTGGCTACACCTTC.

The CDR3, as DNA: TGCAGTGCTAGAGATATGCGTGCAGGGTACAATGAGCAGTACTTC. Its translation: CSARDMRAGYNEQYF. The chain recombines TRBV20-1 with TRBJ2-1; perhaps TRBD1 as D (5 bases). The assigned J gene may be wrong: the sequence end matches TRBJ2-7 better. CDR3 size: 15 residues. Germline loops: CDR1 DFQATT, CDR2 SNEGSKA (reference sequence).

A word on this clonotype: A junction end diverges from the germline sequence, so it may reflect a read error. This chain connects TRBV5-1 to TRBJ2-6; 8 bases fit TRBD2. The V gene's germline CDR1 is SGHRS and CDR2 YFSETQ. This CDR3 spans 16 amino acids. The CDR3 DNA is TGCGCCAGCAGCAGCGGGGGCTCCTCTGAGGCCAACGTCCTGACTTTC. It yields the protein CASSSGGSSEANVLTF.

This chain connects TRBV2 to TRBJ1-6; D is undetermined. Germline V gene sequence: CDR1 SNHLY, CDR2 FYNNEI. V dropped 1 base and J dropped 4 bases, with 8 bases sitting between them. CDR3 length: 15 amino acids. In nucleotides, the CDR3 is TGTGCCAGCAGTGAAGAGGCCGGTTATAATTCACCCCTCCACTTT. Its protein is CASSEEAGYNSPLHF.

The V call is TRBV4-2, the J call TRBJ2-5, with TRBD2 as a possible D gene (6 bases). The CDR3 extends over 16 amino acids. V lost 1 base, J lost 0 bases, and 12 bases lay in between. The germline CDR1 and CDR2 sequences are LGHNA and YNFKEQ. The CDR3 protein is CASSQGASENQETQYF. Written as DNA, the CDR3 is TGTGCCAGCAGCCAAGGGGCTAGCGAGAACCAAGAGACCCAGTACTTC.

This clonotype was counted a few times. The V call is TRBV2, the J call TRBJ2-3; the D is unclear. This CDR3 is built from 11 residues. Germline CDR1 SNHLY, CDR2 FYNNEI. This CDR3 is CGGGSTDTQYF. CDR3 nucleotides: TGTGGCGGCGGTAGCACAGATACGCAGTATTTT. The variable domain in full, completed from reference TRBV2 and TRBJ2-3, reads EPEVTQTPSHQVTQMGQEVILRCVPISNHLYFYWYRQILGQKVEFLVSFYNNEISEKSEIFDDQFSVERPDGSNFTLKIRSTKLEDSAMYFCGGGSTDTQYFGPGTRLTVL.

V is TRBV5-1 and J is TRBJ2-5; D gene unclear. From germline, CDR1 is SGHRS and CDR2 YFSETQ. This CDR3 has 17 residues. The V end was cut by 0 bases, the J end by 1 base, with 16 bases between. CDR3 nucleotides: TGCGCCAGCAGCTTGGCCCCTGCTACTACCTTCCAAGAGACCCAGTACTTC. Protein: CASSLAPATTFQETQYF.

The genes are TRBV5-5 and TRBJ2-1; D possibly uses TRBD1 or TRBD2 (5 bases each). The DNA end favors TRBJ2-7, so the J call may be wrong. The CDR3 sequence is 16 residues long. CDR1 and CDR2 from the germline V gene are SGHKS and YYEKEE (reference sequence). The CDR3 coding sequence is TGTGCCAGCAGCTTTGAGGGACGGAGCTCCTACAATGAGCAGTACTTC. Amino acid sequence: CASSFEGRSSYNEQYF.

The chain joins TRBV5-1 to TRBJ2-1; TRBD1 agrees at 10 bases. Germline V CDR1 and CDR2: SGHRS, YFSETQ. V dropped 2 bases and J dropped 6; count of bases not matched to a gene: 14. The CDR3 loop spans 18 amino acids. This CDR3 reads CASSLPRRTGGMGNEQFF. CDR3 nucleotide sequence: TGCGCCAGCAGCTTACCCCGTCGGACAGGGGGGATGGGCAATGAGCAGTTCTTC.

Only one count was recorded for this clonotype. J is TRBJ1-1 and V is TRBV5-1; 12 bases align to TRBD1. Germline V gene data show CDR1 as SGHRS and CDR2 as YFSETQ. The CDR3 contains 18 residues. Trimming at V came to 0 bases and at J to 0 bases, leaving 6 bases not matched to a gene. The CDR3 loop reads CASSLEPGQGAVNTEAFF. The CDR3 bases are TGCGCCAGCAGCTTGGAACCGGGACAGGGGGCGGTGAACACTGAAGCTTTCTTT. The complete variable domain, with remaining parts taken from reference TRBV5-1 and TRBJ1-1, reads KAGVTQTPRYLIKTRGQQVTLSCSPISGHRSVSWYQQTPGQGLQFLFEYFSETQRNKGNFPGRFSGRQFSNSRSEMNVSTLELGDSALYLCASSLEPGQGAVNTEAFFGQGTRLTVV.

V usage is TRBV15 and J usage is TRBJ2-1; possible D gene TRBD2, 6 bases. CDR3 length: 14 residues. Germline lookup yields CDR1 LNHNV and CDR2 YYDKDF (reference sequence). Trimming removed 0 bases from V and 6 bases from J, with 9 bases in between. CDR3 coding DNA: TGTGCCACCAGCAGAGATAGGGAGGTCAATGAGCAGTTCTTC. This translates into CATSRDREVNEQFF.

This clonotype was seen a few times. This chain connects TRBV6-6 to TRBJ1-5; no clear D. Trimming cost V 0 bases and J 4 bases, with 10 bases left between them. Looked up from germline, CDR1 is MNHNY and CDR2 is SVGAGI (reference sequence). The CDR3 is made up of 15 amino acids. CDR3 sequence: CASSYSGDGNQPQHF. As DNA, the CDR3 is TGTGCCAGCAGTTACTCAGGAGACGGGAATCAGCCCCAGCATTTT.

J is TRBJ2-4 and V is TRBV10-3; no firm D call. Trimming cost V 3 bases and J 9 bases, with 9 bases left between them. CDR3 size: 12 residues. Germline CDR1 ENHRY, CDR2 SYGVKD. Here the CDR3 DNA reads TGTGCCATCAGTGAATCGCTCCGCATTCAGTACTTC. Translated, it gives CAISESLRIQYF.

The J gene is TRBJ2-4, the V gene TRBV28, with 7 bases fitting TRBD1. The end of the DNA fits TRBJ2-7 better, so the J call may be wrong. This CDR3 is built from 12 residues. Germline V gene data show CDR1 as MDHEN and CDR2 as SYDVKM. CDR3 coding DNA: TGTGCCACCCTTGGACAGGATAGCGAGCAGTACTTC. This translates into CATLGQDSEQYF.

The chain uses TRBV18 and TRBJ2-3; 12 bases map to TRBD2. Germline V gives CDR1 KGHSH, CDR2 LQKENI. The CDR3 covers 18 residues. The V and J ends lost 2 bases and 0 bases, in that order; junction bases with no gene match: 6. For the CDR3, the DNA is TGTGCCAGCTCACCAGTGGCTAGCGGGGGGGCTAGCACAGATACGCAGTATTTT. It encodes CASSPVASGGASTDTQYF.

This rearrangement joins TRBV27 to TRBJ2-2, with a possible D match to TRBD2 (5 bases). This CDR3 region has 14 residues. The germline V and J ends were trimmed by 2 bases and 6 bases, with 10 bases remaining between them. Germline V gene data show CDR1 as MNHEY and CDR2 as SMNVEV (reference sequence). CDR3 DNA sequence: TGTGCCAGCAGTTTACTACTAGGCCCCGGGGAGCTGTTTTTT. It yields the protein CASSLLLGPGELFF.

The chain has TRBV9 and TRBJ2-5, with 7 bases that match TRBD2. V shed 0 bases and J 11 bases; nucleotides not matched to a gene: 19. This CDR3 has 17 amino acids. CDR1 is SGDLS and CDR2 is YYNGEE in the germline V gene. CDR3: CASSVGGGARGYNEQYF. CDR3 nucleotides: TGTGCCAGCAGCGTAGGGGGAGGGGCCCGCGGATACAATGAGCAGTACTTC.